The 9 T cell receptor beta chains below were found in one sample sequenced in a study of T cell responses to AZD1222 COVID-19 vaccine. Repertoires were generated with immunoSEQ multiplex PCR, while TCRdb's copy carries only in-frame clones and drops some. The sample records around 80,000 clones, around 88% being singletons. This specimen consisted of peripheral blood, obtained on day 0 of AZD1222 vaccination. The source is an adult in good health.

The rearrangement uses TRBV20-1 and TRBJ1-2; 8 bases align to TRBD1. This CDR3 region has 11 residues. V shed 5 bases, J shed 7 bases, and the junction held 3 bases outside the gene matches. Germline CDR1 DFQATT, CDR2 SNEGSKA (reference sequence). CDR3 residues: CSAQGAGGYTF. The DNA of the CDR3 is TGCAGTGCTCAGGGGGCGGGTGGCTACACCTTC.

This chain joins TRBV5-1 and TRBJ1-1, with 8 positions matching TRBD1. Germline V gene data show CDR1 as SGHRS and CDR2 as YFSETQ. Germline trimming cut 3 bases from V and 6 bases from J; bases unmatched to any gene: 4. The CDR3 runs to 13 residues. The CDR3 spells CASSWTGSPEAFF. CDR3 coding DNA: TGCGCCAGCAGCTGGACAGGGAGCCCTGAAGCTTTCTTT.

The chain couples TRBV11-2 to TRBJ1-2; D call uncertain. V was trimmed by 3 bases and J by 0 bases, leaving 11 bases between them. The CDR3 consists of 15 residues. Germline CDR1 SGHAT, CDR2 FQNNGV. Here the CDR3 DNA reads TGTGCCAGCAGCTTTTCACAGTTAGCTAACTATGGCTACACCTTC. Translated, it gives CASSFSQLANYGYTF.

This clone was found once. The V gene is TRBV4-2, the J gene TRBJ2-2; TRBD2 matches 8 bases. Germline trimming cut 0 bases from V and 6 bases from J; bases unmatched to any gene: 9. Germline V gives CDR1 LGHNA, CDR2 YNFKEQ. This CDR3 is built from 17 residues. The CDR3 sequence is CASSQEAMAGGAGELFF. The CDR3, as DNA: TGTGCCAGCAGCCAAGAAGCGATGGCGGGGGGAGCCGGGGAGCTGTTTTTT.

The chain employs TRBV6-1 and TRBJ2-7; the match to TRBD1 covers 8 bases. CDR3 length: 15 residues. V shed 2 bases, J shed 0 bases, and the junction held 3 bases outside the gene matches. The germline V gene encodes CDR1 MNHNS and CDR2 SASEGT. The CDR3 coding sequence is TGTGCCAGCAGTGAACCGGACAGGGCCTCCTACGAGCAGTACTTC. Translating gives CASSEPDRASYEQYF.

This chain joins TRBV3-1 (or the pseudogene TRBV3-2) and TRBJ2-5; D not resolved. Germline-derived CDR1 and CDR2 are LGHDT and YNNKEL (reference sequence). Between the trimmed V and J ends, which lost 4 bases and 2 bases, there was a span of 5 bases. The CDR3 consists of 12 residues. CDR3 loop: CASSLGQETQYF. As DNA, the CDR3 is TGTGCCAGCAGCCTAGGACAAGAGACCCAGTACTTC.

The CDR3 DNA sequence: TGTGCCAGCAGTTTCTACAGCTCCTCTTCGGATGGCTACACCTTC. Protein sequence: CASSFYSSSSDGYTF. The gene calls are TRBV6-5 and TRBJ1-2; no definite D call. V lost 4 bases and J lost 6, with 18 bases in between. Germline CDR1 reads MNHEY; CDR2 reads SVGAGI. The length of the CDR3 is 15 residues.

The CDR3 protein is CASSWTGRYYNEQFF. For the CDR3, the DNA is TGTGCCAGCTCCTGGACCGGGAGATATTACAATGAGCAGTTCTTC. The chain employs TRBV5-6 and TRBJ2-1; a weak D match, TRBD2 (6 bases). The CDR3 runs 15 residues. V was clipped by 7 bases and J by 4 bases, with 18 bases between them. The germline V gene encodes CDR1 SGHDT and CDR2 YYEEEE.

The V call is TRBV6-1, the J call TRBJ1-5; D possibly corresponds to TRBD1 (5 bases). Germline-derived CDR1 and CDR2 are MNHNS and SASEGT. The CDR3 has 16 amino acids. The V and J ends lost 2 bases and 2 bases respectively, with 13 bases between them. The CDR3 protein is CASSEWRGTGNQPQHF. In DNA, the CDR3 is TGTGCCAGCAGTGAATGGAGGGGAACGGGCAATCAGCCCCAGCATTTT.